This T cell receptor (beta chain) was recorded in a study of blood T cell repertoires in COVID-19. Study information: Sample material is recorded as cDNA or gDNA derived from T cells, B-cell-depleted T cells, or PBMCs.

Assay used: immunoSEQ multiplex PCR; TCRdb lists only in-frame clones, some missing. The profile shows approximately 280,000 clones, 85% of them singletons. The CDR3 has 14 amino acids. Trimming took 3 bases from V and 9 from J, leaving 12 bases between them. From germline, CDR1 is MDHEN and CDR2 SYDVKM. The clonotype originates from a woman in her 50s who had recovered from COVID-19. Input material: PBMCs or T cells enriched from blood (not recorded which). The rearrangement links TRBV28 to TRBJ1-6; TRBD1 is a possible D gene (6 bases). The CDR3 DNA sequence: TGTGCCAGCAGTTTTAGAGGGGGTTTTTCACCCCTCCACTTT. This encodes CASSFRGGFSPLHF.